This T cell receptor beta chain was captured by sequencing in a study of PD-1 blockade in mismatch repair-deficient tumors. Some clones are missing from TCRdb's copy, which holds only in-frame ones; the method was immunoSEQ multiplex PCR. This sample has tens of thousands of clones, with around 80% found just once. The V and J ends lost 4 bases and 3 bases respectively, with 8 bases between them. The length of the CDR3 is 13 residues. Germline V gives CDR1 SGHRS, CDR2 YFSETQ. This chain connects TRBV5-1 to TRBJ1-5; D not certain. This receptor was taken from an adult with mismatch repair-deficient cancer. Source: peripheral blood, taken 4 weeks after starting pembrolizumab. The CDR3 protein is CASSRDTNQPQHF. The CDR3 DNA reads as TGCGCCAGCAGCAGAGACACCAATCAGCCCCAGCATTTT.